The TCR beta chain under discussion was sequenced for a study of Graves' ophthalmopathy and Graves' hyperthyroidism. This CDR3 is 15 amino acids long. V gave up 8 bases and J gave up 2 bases; unmatched junction bases: 12. Germline V CDR1 and CDR2: SEHNR, FQNEAQ (reference sequence). CDR3 regions of TCR beta were amplified from RNA transcripts. Second-round multiplex PCR came after first-round RT-PCR with HTBI primers. TCRdb reanalysed the multiplex PCR reads using MiXCR and keeps one entry per CDR3 protein. Among about 1.2 million distinct CDR3 sequences, around a third were seen once, and the ten largest hold 11%.

This TCR was recovered from an adult man with Graves' hyperthyroidism. The chain employs TRBV7-9 and TRBJ2-7, with TRBD2 matching over 7 bases. Sequencing was performed on peripheral blood or thyroid tissue (not recorded which). The CDR3 loop is CASGESGASPYEQYF. The CDR3 nucleotides read TGTGCCAGCGGGGAGAGCGGGGCTAGTCCCTACGAGCAGTACTTC.